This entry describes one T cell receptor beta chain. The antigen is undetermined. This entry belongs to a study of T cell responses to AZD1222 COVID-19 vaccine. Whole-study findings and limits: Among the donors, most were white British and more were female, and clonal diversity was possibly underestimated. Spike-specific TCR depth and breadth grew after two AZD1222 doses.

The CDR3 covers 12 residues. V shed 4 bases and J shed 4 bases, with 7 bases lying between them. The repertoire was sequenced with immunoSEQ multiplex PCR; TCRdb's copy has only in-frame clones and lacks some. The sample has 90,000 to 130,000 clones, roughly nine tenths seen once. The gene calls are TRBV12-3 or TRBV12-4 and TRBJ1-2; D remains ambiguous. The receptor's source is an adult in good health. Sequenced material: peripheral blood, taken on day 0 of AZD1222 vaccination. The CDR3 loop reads CASSSGSYGYTF. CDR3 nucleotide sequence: TGTGCCAGCAGTTCGGGGTCCTATGGCTACACCTTC.